These T cell receptor beta chains were read from a single sample in a study of T cells in Graves' hyperthyroidism and ophthalmopathy. TCRdb re-called the multiplex PCR reads through MiXCR, storing one row per CDR3 protein. Here the sample spans 350,000 to 450,000 distinct CDR3 sequences, about 14% being singletons. Sequencing was done on a sample of blood. The receptors originated from a man aged 50 to 60 with Graves' ophthalmopathy. Both conserved end residues are part of each CDR3. The order of the fields is CDR3 protein, CDR3 DNA, clone size, D gene, J gene, V gene. A D gene is named only where the DNA matches it firmly. Clone size is not always given. Where it is, it says once, few, many or a class for expanded clones.

CDR3 protein: CATTGLPNTGELFF; CDR3 DNA: TGTGCCACCACAGGACTTCCGAACACCGGGGAGCTGTTTTTT; clone size: few; D gene: .; J gene: TRBJ2-2; V gene: TRBV3-1
CDR3 protein: CASSLGGQSNSPLHF; CDR3 DNA: TGTGCCAGCAGCTTGGGGGGACAGTCAAATTCACCCCTCCACTTT; clone size: few; D gene: TRBD1; J gene: TRBJ1-6; V gene: TRBV5-6
CDR3 protein: CATSDQTSNQFF; CDR3 DNA: TGTGCCACCAGTGACCAGACTAGTAACCAGTTCTTC; clone size: .; D gene: .; J gene: TRBJ2-1; V gene: TRBV24-1
CDR3 protein: CSAQTDVPYEQYF; CDR3 DNA: TGCAGCGCCCAGACAGACGTTCCTTACGAGCAGTACTTC; clone size: few; D gene: .; J gene: TRBJ2-7; V gene: TRBV29-1
CDR3 protein: CASSSTGTGITYGYTF; CDR3 DNA: TGTGCCAGCAGTTCAACCGGGACAGGGATCACCTATGGCTACACCTTC; clone size: .; D gene: TRBD1; J gene: TRBJ1-2; V gene: TRBV7-9
CDR3 protein: CASSVDEVSGLRQFF; CDR3 DNA: TGTGCCAGCAGCGTAGATGAGGTTAGCGGGCTTCGGCAGTTCTTC; clone size: .; D gene: TRBD2; J gene: TRBJ2-1; V gene: TRBV9
CDR3 protein: CASSFPVRTAGGYPYNEQFF; CDR3 DNA: TGTGCCAGCAGCTTCCCGGTGAGGACAGCGGGAGGATACCCTTACAATGAGCAGTTCTTC; clone size: few; D gene: TRBD2; J gene: TRBJ2-1; V gene: TRBV6-2/TRBV6-3
CDR3 protein: CASSLTSYTEAFF; CDR3 DNA: TGTGCCAGCAGTTTAACATCGTACACTGAAGCTTTCTTT; clone size: many; D gene: .; J gene: TRBJ1-1; V gene: TRBV12-3/TRBV12-4
CDR3 protein: CSAPRAGGSTDTQYF; CDR3 DNA: TGCAGTGCTCCTCGAGCGGGGGGCAGCACAGATACGCAGTATTTT; clone size: many; D gene: TRBD2; J gene: TRBJ2-3; V gene: TRBV20-1
CDR3 protein: CASSFRVGTAHNEQFF; CDR3 DNA: TGTGCCAGCAGCTTTAGGGTCGGGACGGCCCACAATGAGCAGTTCTTC; clone size: many; D gene: .; J gene: TRBJ2-1; V gene: TRBV5-6
CDR3 protein: CASSSLGYGTEAFF; CDR3 DNA: TGTGCCAGCAGCTCCCTTGGGTATGGCACTGAAGCTTTCTTT; clone size: many; D gene: .; J gene: TRBJ1-1; V gene: TRBV7-9
CDR3 protein: CASGRIQETQYF; CDR3 DNA: TGTGCCAGCGGACGCATCCAAGAGACCCAGTACTTC; clone size: many; D gene: .; J gene: TRBJ2-5; V gene: TRBV11-2
CDR3 protein: CASSLRTGKDNTF; CDR3 DNA: TGTGCCAGCAGCTTAAGGACAGGGAAGGATAACACCTTC; clone size: few; D gene: TRBD1; J gene: TRBJ1-2; V gene: TRBV7-8
CDR3 protein: CASSEFSRGGSSGANVLTF; CDR3 DNA: TGTGCCAGCAGTGAATTTAGTCGGGGAGGGAGCTCTGGGGCCAACGTCCTGACTTTC; clone size: many; D gene: TRBD2; J gene: TRBJ2-6; V gene: TRBV2
CDR3 protein: CSVSQTSTDYEQYF; CDR3 DNA: TGCAGCGTCTCCCAGACCAGCACCGACTACGAGCAGTACTTC; clone size: many; D gene: .; J gene: TRBJ2-7; V gene: TRBV29-1
CDR3 protein: CASSPPTGTEETQYF; CDR3 DNA: TGTGCCAGCAGTCCTCCAACCGGGACAGAAGAGACCCAGTACTTC; clone size: few; D gene: TRBD1; J gene: TRBJ2-5; V gene: TRBV7-9
CDR3 protein: CASSVTSSGTDTQYF; CDR3 DNA: TGTGCCAGCAGTGTGACTAGCTCCGGCACAGATACGCAGTATTTT; clone size: .; D gene: TRBD2; J gene: TRBJ2-3; V gene: TRBV6-1
CDR3 protein: CASSEGYGQGDEQYF; CDR3 DNA: TGCGCCAGCAGTGAGGGTTATGGACAGGGCGACGAGCAGTACTTC; clone size: .; D gene: TRBD1; J gene: TRBJ2-7; V gene: TRBV10-1
CDR3 protein: CSASFTRTNTEAFF; CDR3 DNA: TGCAGTGCTAGTTTTACCCGAACGAACACTGAAGCTTTCTTT; clone size: many; D gene: .; J gene: TRBJ1-1; V gene: TRBV20-1
CDR3 protein: CSVGMGGAESARNEKLFF; CDR3 DNA: TGCAGCGTTGGAATGGGAGGGGCGGAATCCGCCCGTAATGAAAAACTGTTTTTT; clone size: many; D gene: .; J gene: TRBJ1-4; V gene: TRBV29-1
CDR3 protein: CASSLGTESRYNEQFF; CDR3 DNA: TGTGCCAGCAGCTTAGGGACCGAGAGTAGGTACAATGAGCAGTTCTTC; clone size: many; D gene: .; J gene: TRBJ2-1; V gene: TRBV11-2
CDR3 protein: CASSQDTSGSNEQFF; CDR3 DNA: TGTGCCAGCAGCCAAGATACTAGCGGGAGCAATGAGCAGTTCTTC; clone size: .; D gene: TRBD2; J gene: TRBJ2-1; V gene: TRBV14
CDR3 protein: CASTSGRIDTQYF; CDR3 DNA: TGTGCCTCGACTAGCGGGAGAATAGATACGCAGTATTTT; clone size: many; D gene: TRBD2; J gene: TRBJ2-3; V gene: TRBV30
CDR3 protein: CSASAGLAGTYEQYF; CDR3 DNA: TGCAGTGCTAGCGCGGGACTAGCGGGAACCTACGAGCAGTACTTC; clone size: few; D gene: TRBD2; J gene: TRBJ2-7; V gene: TRBV20-1
CDR3 protein: CASSPDRTNEKLFF; CDR3 DNA: TGTGCCAGCAGCCCGGACAGGACGAATGAAAAACTGTTTTTT; clone size: .; D gene: TRBD1; J gene: TRBJ1-4; V gene: TRBV11-2
CDR3 protein: CASSVEAVMGTQYF; CDR3 DNA: TGTGCCAGCAGCGTAGAAGCTGTGATGGGTACGCAGTATTTT; clone size: few; D gene: .; J gene: TRBJ2-3; V gene: TRBV9
CDR3 protein: CASAGGSSFDEQYF; CDR3 DNA: TGTGCCAGCGCCGGCGGAAGCTCCTTTGACGAGCAGTACTTC; clone size: .; D gene: .; J gene: TRBJ2-7; V gene: TRBV6-1
CDR3 protein: CASSPQEERGYNEQFF; CDR3 DNA: TGTGCCAGTAGTCCGCAGGAGGAAAGAGGCTACAATGAGCAGTTCTTC; clone size: .; D gene: .; J gene: TRBJ2-1; V gene: TRBV19
CDR3 protein: CASSLTHMNSNYGYTF; CDR3 DNA: TGTGCCAGCAGTCTTACACACATGAATTCTAACTATGGCTACACCTTC; clone size: few; D gene: .; J gene: TRBJ1-2; V gene: TRBV6-1
CDR3 protein: CASKYEGRSYNEQFF; CDR3 DNA: TGTGCCAGCAAATACGAGGGACGCTCCTACAATGAGCAGTTCTTC; clone size: .; D gene: .; J gene: TRBJ2-1; V gene: TRBV6-1
CDR3 protein: CASSILAGGGVYNEQFF; CDR3 DNA: TGTGCCAGCAGCATACTAGCGGGAGGCGGGGTTTACAATGAGCAGTTCTTC; clone size: many; D gene: TRBD2; J gene: TRBJ2-1; V gene: TRBV12-3/TRBV12-4
CDR3 protein: CASSVGRFGGDTQYF; CDR3 DNA: TGTGCCAGCAGCGTAGGACGGTTCGGCGGAGATACGCAGTATTTT; clone size: many; D gene: .; J gene: TRBJ2-3; V gene: TRBV6-1
CDR3 protein: CSARVGSGSEAFF; CDR3 DNA: TGCAGTGCTAGAGTAGGCAGTGGCTCTGAAGCTTTCTTT; clone size: many; D gene: .; J gene: TRBJ1-1; V gene: TRBV20-1
CDR3 protein: CSVAGTGSYEQYF; CDR3 DNA: TGCAGCGTTGCAGGGACAGGCTCCTACGAGCAGTACTTC; clone size: few; D gene: TRBD1; J gene: TRBJ2-7; V gene: TRBV29-1
CDR3 protein: CSARRRLAGAKNIQYF; CDR3 DNA: TGCAGTGCTAGGCGCAGACTAGCGGGAGCCAAAAACATTCAGTACTTC; clone size: many; D gene: TRBD2; J gene: TRBJ2-4; V gene: TRBV20-1
CDR3 protein: CASSLAYNTEAFF; CDR3 DNA: TGTGCCAGCAGCTTAGCGTACAACACTGAAGCTTTCTTT; clone size: few; D gene: .; J gene: TRBJ1-1; V gene: TRBV7-2
CDR3 protein: CASSITGTGSGPQHF; CDR3 DNA: TGTGCCAGTAGTATAACCGGGACTGGCAGCGGGCCCCAGCATTTT; clone size: .; D gene: .; J gene: TRBJ1-5; V gene: TRBV19
CDR3 protein: CAWRGALSYGYTF; CDR3 DNA: TGTGCCTGGAGGGGGGCCCTAAGCTATGGCTACACCTTC; clone size: .; D gene: .; J gene: TRBJ1-2; V gene: TRBV30
CDR3 protein: CASSPPPLAGRNTGELFF; CDR3 DNA: TGTGCCAGCAGCCCCCCCCCACTAGCGGGGAGGAACACCGGGGAGCTGTTTTTT; clone size: .; D gene: TRBD2; J gene: TRBJ2-2; V gene: TRBV7-6
CDR3 protein: CASSEATGGNRYTF; CDR3 DNA: TGTGCCAGCAGTGAGGCGACAGGGGGAAATCGCTACACCTTC; clone size: .; D gene: TRBD1; J gene: TRBJ1-2; V gene: TRBV2
CDR3 protein: CASSEAQGWELFF; CDR3 DNA: TGTGCCAGCAGTGAGGCGCAGGGCTGGGAGCTGTTTTTT; clone size: many; D gene: .; J gene: TRBJ2-2; V gene: TRBV2
CDR3 protein: CSADARRKDTQYF; CDR3 DNA: TGCAGTGCTGATGCTAGAAGAAAAGATACGCAGTATTTT; clone size: many; D gene: .; J gene: TRBJ2-3; V gene: TRBV20-1
CDR3 protein: CASSQDRGLGNQPQHF; CDR3 DNA: TGTGCCAGCAGCCAGGACAGGGGGCTTGGCAATCAGCCCCAGCATTTT; clone size: many; D gene: TRBD1; J gene: TRBJ1-5; V gene: TRBV3-1
CDR3 protein: CASSPTSGSHNEQFF; CDR3 DNA: TGTGCCAGCAGTCCGACTAGCGGGAGCCACAATGAGCAGTTCTTC; clone size: .; D gene: TRBD2; J gene: TRBJ2-1; V gene: TRBV28
CDR3 protein: CASSIDPGRGTEAFF; CDR3 DNA: TGTGCCAGTAGTATCGACCCTGGAAGGGGCACTGAAGCTTTCTTT; clone size: once; D gene: .; J gene: TRBJ1-1; V gene: TRBV19
CDR3 protein: CASSPLAGVSYNEQYF; CDR3 DNA: TGTGCCAGTAGTCCACTAGCGGGAGTATCCTACAATGAGCAGTACTTC; clone size: .; D gene: TRBD2; J gene: TRBJ2-7; V gene: TRBV19
CDR3 protein: CASSLASGSRREQYF; CDR3 DNA: TGTGCCAGCAGTCTGGCTTCAGGGTCCAGGCGCGAGCAGTACTTC; clone size: many; D gene: .; J gene: TRBJ2-7; V gene: TRBV28
CDR3 protein: CSARDPPLSTDTQYF; CDR3 DNA: TGCAGTGCTAGAGATCCCCCTCTCAGCACAGATACGCAGTATTTT; clone size: many; D gene: .; J gene: TRBJ2-3; V gene: TRBV20-1
CDR3 protein: CAGGAANTGELFF; CDR3 DNA: TGTGCCGGAGGGGCTGCGAACACCGGGGAGCTGTTTTTT; clone size: many; D gene: .; J gene: TRBJ2-2; V gene: TRBV28
CDR3 protein: CSVIGGSTDTQYF; CDR3 DNA: TGCAGTGTAATAGGGGGGAGCACAGATACGCAGTATTTT; clone size: many; D gene: .; J gene: TRBJ2-3; V gene: TRBV20-1
CDR3 protein: CASTGQFMSNEQFF; CDR3 DNA: TGCGCCAGCACTGGACAGTTTATGTCCAATGAGCAGTTCTTC; clone size: few; D gene: .; J gene: TRBJ2-1; V gene: TRBV10-2
CDR3 protein: CASSLWTGGNYEQYF; CDR3 DNA: TGTGCCAGCAGTTTGTGGACAGGGGGAAACTACGAGCAGTACTTC; clone size: many; D gene: TRBD1; J gene: TRBJ2-7; V gene: TRBV25-1
CDR3 protein: CAISDPIEGESFYNEQFF; CDR3 DNA: TGTGCCATCAGTGACCCAATCGAGGGGGAGAGTTTCTACAATGAGCAGTTCTTC; clone size: few; D gene: .; J gene: TRBJ2-1; V gene: TRBV10-3
CDR3 protein: CATSLGQGNYEQYF; CDR3 DNA: TGTGCCACCTCTTTGGGACAGGGTAACTACGAGCAGTACTTC; clone size: .; D gene: TRBD1; J gene: TRBJ2-7; V gene: TRBV27
CDR3 protein: CASSVEGDVTSGVHTDTQYF; CDR3 DNA: TGTGCCAGCAGCGTAGAAGGGGATGTAACTAGCGGGGTTCACACAGATACGCAGTATTTT; clone size: .; D gene: TRBD2; J gene: TRBJ2-3; V gene: TRBV9
CDR3 protein: CASSPGSGSNYGYTF; CDR3 DNA: TGTGCCAGCTCACCAGGTTCAGGAAGTAACTATGGCTACACCTTC; clone size: many; D gene: .; J gene: TRBJ1-2; V gene: TRBV18
CDR3 protein: CASSPTGYNQPQHF; CDR3 DNA: TGTGCCAGCAGCCCAACAGGGTACAATCAGCCCCAGCATTTT; clone size: many; D gene: .; J gene: TRBJ1-5; V gene: TRBV7-9
CDR3 protein: CASSRQGLNEQFF; CDR3 DNA: TGTGCCAGCAGCAGACAGGGGTTGAATGAGCAGTTCTTC; clone size: many; D gene: TRBD1; J gene: TRBJ2-1; V gene: TRBV12-3/TRBV12-4
CDR3 protein: CASSHRQVPGNTIYF; CDR3 DNA: TGTGCCAGCAGCCATAGACAGGTCCCTGGAAACACCATATATTTT; clone size: many; D gene: .; J gene: TRBJ1-3; V gene: TRBV12-3/TRBV12-4
CDR3 protein: CASSLLELAGTETQYF; CDR3 DNA: TGTGCCAGCAGCTTGCTCGAACTAGCGGGAACAGAGACCCAGTACTTC; clone size: .; D gene: TRBD2; J gene: TRBJ2-5; V gene: TRBV11-2